The entry below gives a single TCR beta chain sequence along with its context. The data belong to a study of early T cells in non-severe SARS-CoV-2 infection. TCRdb re-called the 5' RACE reads with MiXCR, one entry per CDR3 protein. The sample holds around 58,000 distinct CDR3 sequences, under 15% seen once. The V end was cut by 5 bases, the J end by 7 bases, with 12 bases between. Germline values: CDR1 WSHSY, CDR2 SAAADI. This CDR3 has 13 residues. The sequence was obtained from an adult who was a healthcare worker with PCR-confirmed SARS-CoV-2 infection or an uninfected control (not recorded which). The sequencing here drew on whole blood, taken at baseline. The genes are TRBV10-2 and TRBJ2-4, with D hard to call. The CDR3 DNA follows: TGCGCCAGCAGTCCGGGCCTCCTGAACATTCAGTACTTC. Its protein is CASSPGLLNIQYF.